The sequence of this T cell receptor beta chain was determined in a study of radiation and T cells in renal cell carcinoma. Profiling relied on immunoSEQ multiplex PCR, and the TCRdb table lists in-frame clones only, not all of them. The sample shows some 76,000 clones, 82% of them seen only once. This CDR3 spans 16 amino acids. With 0 bases removed from V and 10 bases from J, the gap between germline ends came to 19 bases. The germline gives CDR1 LNHDA, CDR2 SQIVND (reference sequence). Documented time point: blood 2 weeks post-SBRT. The treatment here: 15 Gy SBRT to primary tumor, nephrectomy 4 weeks later. Serial blood draws occurred at baseline and 2 and 4 weeks post-SBRT.

The clonotype was recovered from a man in his sixties with renal cell carcinoma. The input for sequencing was blood, taken from a patient whose treatment included radiotherapy and nephrectomy. This rearrangement joins TRBV19 to TRBJ1-5; tentative D call: TRBD1 (6 bases). CDR3 in amino acids: CASSIEVGTRGGPQHF. The CDR3 DNA reads as TGTGCCAGTAGTATAGAGGTCGGGACACGGGGAGGCCCCCAGCATTTT.